This entry is about one TCR beta chain. This record comes from a study of glioma-infiltrating T cells. This CDR3 is built from 13 residues. CDR1 SGDLS and CDR2 YYNGEE come from the germline V gene. The V end was cut by 5 bases, the J end by 7 bases, with 10 bases between. Using RNA template, CDR3s of TCR alpha and beta were amplified with iRepertoire arm-PCR. Each CDR3 protein is one row after TCRdb ran MiXCR on the multiplex PCR reads. The data show under 200,000 distinct CDR3 sequences, around 30% seen once. This sequence joins TRBV9 and TRBJ1-6; D possibly corresponds to TRBD1 (5 bases). The material sequenced was glioma tissue, nonneoplastic brain tissue, or PBMCs (not recorded which). The sequence derives from a human donor with low-grade glioma or glioblastoma, undergoing nonglioma brain surgery, or in good health (not recorded which). The CDR3, as DNA: TGTGCCAGCAGAGTGACAGAGAATTCACCCCTCCACTTT. Translated, it gives CASRVTENSPLHF.